This T cell receptor beta chain was captured by sequencing in a study of CD8 T cells in ankylosing spondylitis. Overall study findings and caveats: Disease-linked clones were reportedly significantly enriched in matched ankylosing spondylitis synovial fluid. Before this, some motif variants had been reported in reactive arthritis synovial fluid and blood. Blood from ankylosing spondylitis patients appeared to carry a characteristic roughly 8-variant TCR beta motif.

Generation of TCR beta libraries employed quantitative 5'-RACE incorporating molecular barcodes. Via MiXCR, TCRdb re-called the 5' RACE reads, giving one row per CDR3 protein. This sample has about 150,000 distinct CDR3 sequences; about 10% occur once, and the top ten carry around 4.3%. V was trimmed by 6 bases and J by 0 bases, leaving 6 bases between them. This CDR3 region has 12 residues. In germline, CDR1 is MNHNY, CDR2 SVGAGI (reference sequence). Note on this clonotype: Its matching antigen is unknown.

The sequence was collected from a female donor with ankylosing spondylitis or in good health (not recorded which). The chain links TRBV6-6 to TRBJ2-7, with D maybe TRBD2 (5 bases). Sequenced sample: blood, either unsorted or a sorted T cell fraction (not recorded which). In nucleotides, the CDR3 is TGTGCCAGCAGAGCGGACTCCTACGAGCAGTACTTC. Amino acid sequence: CASRADSYEQYF.